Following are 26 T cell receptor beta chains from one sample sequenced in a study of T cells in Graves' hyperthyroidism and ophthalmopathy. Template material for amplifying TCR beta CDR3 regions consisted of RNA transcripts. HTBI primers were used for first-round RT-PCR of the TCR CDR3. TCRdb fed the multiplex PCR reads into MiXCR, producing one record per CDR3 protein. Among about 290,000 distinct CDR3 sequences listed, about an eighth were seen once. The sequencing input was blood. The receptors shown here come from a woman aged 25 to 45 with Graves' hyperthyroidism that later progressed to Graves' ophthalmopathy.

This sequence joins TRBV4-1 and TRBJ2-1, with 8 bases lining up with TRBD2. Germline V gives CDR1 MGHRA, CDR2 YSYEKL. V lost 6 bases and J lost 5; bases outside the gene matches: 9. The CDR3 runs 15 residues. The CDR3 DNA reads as TGCGCCAGCAGACACCATGGGACTAGGGACAATGAGCAGTTCTTC. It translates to CASRHHGTRDNEQFF.

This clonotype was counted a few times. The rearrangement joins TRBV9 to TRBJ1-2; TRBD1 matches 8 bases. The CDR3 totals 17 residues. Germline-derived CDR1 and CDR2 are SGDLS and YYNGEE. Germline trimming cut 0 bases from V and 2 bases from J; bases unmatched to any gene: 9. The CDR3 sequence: CASSVAGGQEPNYGYTF. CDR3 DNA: TGTGCCAGCAGCGTAGCGGGGGGACAGGAGCCGAACTATGGCTACACCTTC.

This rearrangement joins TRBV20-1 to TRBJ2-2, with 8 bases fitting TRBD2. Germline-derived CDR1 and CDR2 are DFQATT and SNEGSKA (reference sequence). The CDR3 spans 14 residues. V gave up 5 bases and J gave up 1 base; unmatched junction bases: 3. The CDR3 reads CSAGSGRNTGELFF. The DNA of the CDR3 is TGCAGTGCTGGAAGCGGGAGGAACACCGGGGAGCTGTTTTTT.

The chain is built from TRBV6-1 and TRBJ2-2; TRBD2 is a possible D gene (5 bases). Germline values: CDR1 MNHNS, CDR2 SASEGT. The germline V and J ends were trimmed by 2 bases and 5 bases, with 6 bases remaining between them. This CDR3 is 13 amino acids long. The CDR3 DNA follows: TGTGCCAGCAGTGAACAGCGGACCGGGGAGCTGTTTTTT. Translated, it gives CASSEQRTGELFF.

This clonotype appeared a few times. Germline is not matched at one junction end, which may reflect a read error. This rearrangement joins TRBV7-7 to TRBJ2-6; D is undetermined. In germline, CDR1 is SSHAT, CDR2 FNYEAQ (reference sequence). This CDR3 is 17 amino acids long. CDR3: CASSFGEGISGANVLTF. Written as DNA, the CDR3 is TGTGCTAGCAGCTTTGGTGAAGGGATCTCTGGGGCCAACGTCCTGACTTTC.

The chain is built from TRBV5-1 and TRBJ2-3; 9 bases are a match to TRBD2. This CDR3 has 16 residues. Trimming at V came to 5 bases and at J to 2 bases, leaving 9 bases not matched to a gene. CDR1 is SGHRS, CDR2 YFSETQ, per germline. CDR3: CASRNRAGGDTDTQYF. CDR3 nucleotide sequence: TGCGCCAGCAGAAACCGAGCGGGAGGTGACACAGATACGCAGTATTTT.

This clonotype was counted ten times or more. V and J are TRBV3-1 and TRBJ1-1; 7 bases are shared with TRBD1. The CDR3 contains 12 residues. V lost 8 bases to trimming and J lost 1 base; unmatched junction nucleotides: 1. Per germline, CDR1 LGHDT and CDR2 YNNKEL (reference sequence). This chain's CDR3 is CASRQGNTEAFF. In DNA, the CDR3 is TGTGCCAGCCGACAGGGGAACACTGAAGCTTTCTTT.

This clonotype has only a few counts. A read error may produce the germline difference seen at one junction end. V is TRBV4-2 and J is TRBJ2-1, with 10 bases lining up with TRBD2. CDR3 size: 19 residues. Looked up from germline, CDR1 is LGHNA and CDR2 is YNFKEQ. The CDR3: CASSHRIGLAGGSYSEQFF. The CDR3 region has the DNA TGTGCCAGCAGCCACCGCATTGGGTTAGCGGGAGGCTCCTACAGTGAGCAGTTCTTC.

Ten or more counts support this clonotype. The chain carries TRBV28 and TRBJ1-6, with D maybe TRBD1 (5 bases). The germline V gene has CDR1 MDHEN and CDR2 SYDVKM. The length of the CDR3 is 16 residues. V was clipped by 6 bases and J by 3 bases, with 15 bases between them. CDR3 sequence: CASRERGEDYNSPLHF. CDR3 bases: TGTGCCAGCAGGGAGCGGGGGGAAGACTATAATTCACCCCTCCACTTT. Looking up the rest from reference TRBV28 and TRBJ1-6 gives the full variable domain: DVKVTQSSRYLVKRTGEKVFLECVQDMDHENMFWYRQDPGLGLRLIYFSYDVKMKEKGDIPEGYSVSREKKERFSLILESASTNQTSMYLCASRERGEDYNSPLHFGNGTRLTVT.

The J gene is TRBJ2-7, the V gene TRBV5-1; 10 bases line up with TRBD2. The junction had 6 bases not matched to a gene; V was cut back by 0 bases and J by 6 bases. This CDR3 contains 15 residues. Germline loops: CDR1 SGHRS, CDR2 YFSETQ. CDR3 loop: CASSLAPAGGPEQYF. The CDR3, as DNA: TGCGCCAGCAGCTTGGCCCCAGCGGGAGGGCCCGAGCAGTACTTC.

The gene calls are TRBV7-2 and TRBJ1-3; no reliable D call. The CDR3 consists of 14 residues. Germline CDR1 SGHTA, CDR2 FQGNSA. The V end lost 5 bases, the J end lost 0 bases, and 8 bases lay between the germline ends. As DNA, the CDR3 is TGTGCCAGCAGCCAACAAGTCTCTGGAAACACCATATATTTT. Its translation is CASSQQVSGNTIYF. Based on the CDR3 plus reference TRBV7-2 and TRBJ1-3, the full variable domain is GAGVSQSPSNKVTEKGKDVELRCDPISGHTALYWYRQSLGQGLEFLIYFQGNSAPDKSGLPSDRFSAERTGGSVSTLTIQRTQQEDSAVYLCASSQQVSGNTIYFGEGSWLTVV.

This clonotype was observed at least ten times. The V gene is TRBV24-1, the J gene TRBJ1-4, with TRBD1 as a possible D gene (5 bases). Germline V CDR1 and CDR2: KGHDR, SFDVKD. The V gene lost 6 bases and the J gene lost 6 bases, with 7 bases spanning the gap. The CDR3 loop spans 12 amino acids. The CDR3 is CATSTGYEKLFF. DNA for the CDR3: TGTGCCACCAGTACAGGATATGAAAAACTGTTTTTT.

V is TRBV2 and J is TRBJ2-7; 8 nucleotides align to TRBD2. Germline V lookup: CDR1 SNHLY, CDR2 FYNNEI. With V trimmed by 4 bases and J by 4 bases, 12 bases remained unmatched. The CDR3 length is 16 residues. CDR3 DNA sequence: TGTGCCAGCAGTGCCCGACTAGCGACTGTCTGGTACGAGCAGTACTTC. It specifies CASSARLATVWYEQYF.

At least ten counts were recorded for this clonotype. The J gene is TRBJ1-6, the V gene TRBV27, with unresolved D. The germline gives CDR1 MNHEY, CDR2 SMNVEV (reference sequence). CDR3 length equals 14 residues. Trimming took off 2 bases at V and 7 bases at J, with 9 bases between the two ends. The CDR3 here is CASSLKEFNSPLHF. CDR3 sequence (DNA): TGTGCCAGCAGTTTAAAGGAGTTCAATTCACCCCTCCACTTT.

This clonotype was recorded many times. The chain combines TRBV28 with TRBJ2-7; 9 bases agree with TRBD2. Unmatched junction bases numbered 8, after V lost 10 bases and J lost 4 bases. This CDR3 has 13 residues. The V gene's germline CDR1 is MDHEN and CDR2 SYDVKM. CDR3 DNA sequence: TGTGCCACCGTACTAGCGGGTTATTACGAGCAGTACTTC. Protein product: CATVLAGYYEQYF. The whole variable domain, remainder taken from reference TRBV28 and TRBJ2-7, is DVKVTQSSRYLVKRTGEKVFLECVQDMDHENMFWYRQDPGLGLRLIYFSYDVKMKEKGDIPEGYSVSREKKERFSLILESASTNQTSMYLCATVLAGYYEQYFGPGTRLTVT.

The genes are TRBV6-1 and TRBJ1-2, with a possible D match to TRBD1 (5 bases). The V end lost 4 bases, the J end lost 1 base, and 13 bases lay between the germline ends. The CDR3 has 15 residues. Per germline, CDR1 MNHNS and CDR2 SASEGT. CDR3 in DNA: TGTGCCAGCAGTGGGGGGGGAACGAATAACTATGGCTACACCTTC. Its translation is CASSGGGTNNYGYTF.

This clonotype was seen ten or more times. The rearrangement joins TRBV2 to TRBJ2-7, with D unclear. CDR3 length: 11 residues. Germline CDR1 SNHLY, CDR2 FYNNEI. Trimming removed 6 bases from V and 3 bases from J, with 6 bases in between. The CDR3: CASRNGYEQYF. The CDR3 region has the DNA TGTGCCAGCAGGAACGGCTACGAGCAGTACTTC.

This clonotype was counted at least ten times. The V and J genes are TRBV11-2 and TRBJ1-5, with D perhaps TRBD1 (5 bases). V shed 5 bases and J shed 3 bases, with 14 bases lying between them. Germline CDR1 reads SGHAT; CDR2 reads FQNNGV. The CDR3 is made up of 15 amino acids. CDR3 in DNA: TGTGCCAGCAGCCTCACCGGGACCACCAATCAGCCCCAGCATTTT. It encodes CASSLTGTTNQPQHF.

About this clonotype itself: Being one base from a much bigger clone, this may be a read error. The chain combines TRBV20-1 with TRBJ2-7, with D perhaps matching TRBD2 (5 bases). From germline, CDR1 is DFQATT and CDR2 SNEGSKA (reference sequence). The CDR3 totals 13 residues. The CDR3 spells CSASTGETYERYF. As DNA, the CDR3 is TGCAGTGCTAGTACCGGGGAGACCTACGAGCGGTACTTC.

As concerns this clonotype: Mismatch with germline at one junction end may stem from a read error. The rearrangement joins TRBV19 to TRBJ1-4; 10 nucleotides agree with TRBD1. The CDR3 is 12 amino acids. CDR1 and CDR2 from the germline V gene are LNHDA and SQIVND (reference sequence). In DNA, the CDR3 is TGTGCCAGTAGTATCGACCAGGGACAGGGGATTTTT. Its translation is CASSIDQGQGIF.

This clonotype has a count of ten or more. The CDR3 spells CASSYNRGYTF. Written as DNA, the CDR3 is TGTGCCAGCAGTTACAATAGAGGCTACACCTTC. The chain is built from TRBV6-2 or TRBV6-3 and TRBJ1-2; D is unclear. The germline V gene has CDR1 MNHEY and CDR2 SVGEGT. V was shortened by 2 bases and J by 8 bases, with 6 bases between the two germline ends. CDR3 size: 11 residues.

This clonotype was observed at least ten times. CDR3 region: CASSYSTSGGSSTDTQYF. As DNA, the CDR3 is TGTGCCAGCAGTTACTCGACTAGCGGGGGGTCTAGCACAGATACGCAGTATTTT. This sequence joins TRBV6-5 and TRBJ2-3; 13 bases map to TRBD2. V lost 0 bases, J lost 0 bases, and 3 bases stayed unmatched. Germline lookup yields CDR1 MNHEY and CDR2 SVGAGI. The CDR3 sequence is 18 residues long.

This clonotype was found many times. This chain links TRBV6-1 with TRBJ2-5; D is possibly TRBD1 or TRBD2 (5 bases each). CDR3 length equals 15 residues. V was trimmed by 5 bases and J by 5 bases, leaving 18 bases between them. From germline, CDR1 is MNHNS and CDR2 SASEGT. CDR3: CASSTPGRWGETQYF. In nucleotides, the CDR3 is TGTGCCAGCAGTACCCCTGGGCGATGGGGGGAGACCCAGTACTTC.

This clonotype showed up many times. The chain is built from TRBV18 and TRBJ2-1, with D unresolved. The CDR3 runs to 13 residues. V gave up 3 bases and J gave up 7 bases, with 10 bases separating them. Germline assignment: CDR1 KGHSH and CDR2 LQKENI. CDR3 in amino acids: CASSPKLLNEQFF. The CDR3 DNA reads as TGTGCCAGCTCACCTAAACTTCTAAATGAGCAGTTCTTC. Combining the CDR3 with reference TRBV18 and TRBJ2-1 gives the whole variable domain NAGVMQNPRHLVRRRGQEARLRCSPMKGHSHVYWYRQLPEEGLKFMVYLQKENIIDESGMPKERFSAEFPKEGPSILRIQQVVRGDSAAYFCASSPKLLNEQFFGPGTRLTVL.

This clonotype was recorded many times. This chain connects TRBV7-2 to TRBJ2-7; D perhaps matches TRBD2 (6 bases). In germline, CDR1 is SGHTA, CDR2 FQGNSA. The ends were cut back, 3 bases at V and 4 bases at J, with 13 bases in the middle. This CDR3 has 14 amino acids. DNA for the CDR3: TGTGCCAGCAGCTTTGAAGGAGGGAGGTACGAGCAGTACTTC. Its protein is CASSFEGGRYEQYF.

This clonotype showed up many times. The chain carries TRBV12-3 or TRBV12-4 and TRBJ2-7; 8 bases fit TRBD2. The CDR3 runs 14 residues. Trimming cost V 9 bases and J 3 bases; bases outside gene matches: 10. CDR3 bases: TGTGCCAGTAGTAGGAGCGGGAGCCTCTACGAGCAGTACTTC. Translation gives CASSRSGSLYEQYF.